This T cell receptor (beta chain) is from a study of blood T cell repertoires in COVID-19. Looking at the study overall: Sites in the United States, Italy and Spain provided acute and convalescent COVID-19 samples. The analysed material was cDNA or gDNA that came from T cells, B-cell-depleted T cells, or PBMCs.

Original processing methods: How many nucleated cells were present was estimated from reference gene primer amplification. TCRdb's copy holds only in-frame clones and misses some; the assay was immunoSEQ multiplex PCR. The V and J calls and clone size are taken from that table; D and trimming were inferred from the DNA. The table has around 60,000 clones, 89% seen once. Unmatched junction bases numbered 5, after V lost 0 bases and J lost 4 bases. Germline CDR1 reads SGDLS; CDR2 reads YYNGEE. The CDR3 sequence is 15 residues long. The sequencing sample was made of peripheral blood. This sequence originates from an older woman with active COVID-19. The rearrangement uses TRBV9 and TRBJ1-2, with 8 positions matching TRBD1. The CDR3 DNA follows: TGTGCCAGCAGCGTAGAGGCAGGGGGCAGCTATGGCTACACCTTC. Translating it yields CASSVEAGGSYGYTF.